A single sample gave rise to the 22 T cell receptor beta chains below, sequenced in a study of regulatory T cells in long-lasting Graves disease. The time point here: persistent/refractory GD, antithyroid drugs over 5 years with positive TRAb. Generation of the TCR library employed RNA extracted from PBMCs. Building the TCR beta libraries relied on iRepertoire HTBI primers, and CDR3 regions underwent Arm-PCR. TCRdb reprocessed the multiplex PCR reads via MiXCR and lists one record per CDR3 protein. The table has more than 350,000 distinct CDR3 sequences, about 21% seen once. The specimen was peripheral blood mononuclear cells (PBMCs), collected when the disease was refractory, from a patient treated with antithyroid drugs. The receptor set was obtained from a female donor with Graves disease.

The genes are TRBV20-1 and TRBJ2-7; no clear D. From germline, CDR1 is DFQATT and CDR2 SNEGSKA (reference sequence). V lost 6 bases to trimming and J lost 4 bases, with 10 bases between them. This CDR3 has 11 amino acids. The CDR3 loop reads CSAQKGYEQYF. DNA for the CDR3: TGCAGTGCCCAGAAGGGATACGAGCAGTACTTC.

This clonotype was counted ten times or more. V and J are TRBV11-2 and TRBJ2-5; 7 bases are shared with TRBD1. The V gene's germline CDR1 is SGHAT and CDR2 FQNNGV. V lost 5 bases, J lost 4 bases, and 10 bases stayed unmatched. This CDR3 has 15 residues. CDR3 amino acids: CASSPGQSLGETQYF. The CDR3 region has the DNA TGTGCCAGCAGCCCGGGACAGTCCCTTGGAGAGACCCAGTACTTC.

The CDR3 here is CASSRGSNIQYF. CDR3 coding DNA: TGTGCCAGCTCTAGAGGGAGCAACATTCAGTACTTC. V and J are TRBV13 and TRBJ2-4; possibly TRBD2 for D (5 bases). The CDR3 spans 12 residues. Trimming removed 8 bases at V and 7 bases at J, with 12 bases between. Germline-derived CDR1 and CDR2 are PRHDT and FYEKMQ (reference sequence).

This clonotype was seen only a few times. The chain employs TRBV19 and TRBJ1-3; unclear D gene. V was pared by 5 bases and J by 4 bases, with 3 bases between. Germline CDR1 reads LNHDA; CDR2 reads SQIVND (reference sequence). There are 11 residues in the CDR3. CDR3 nucleotides: TGTGCCAGTAGTTGGGGAAACACCATATATTTT. As protein: CASSWGNTIYF.

The table lists this clonotype with many counts. V gene TRBV28 combines with J gene TRBJ2-5; possibly TRBD2 for D (5 bases). V was clipped by 4 bases and J by 3 bases, with 15 bases between them. This CDR3 region has 15 residues. Germline CDR1 and CDR2: MDHEN and SYDVKM. This chain's CDR3 is CASSSPGIAEETQYF. The CDR3 DNA sequence: TGTGCCAGCAGTTCCCCCGGGATCGCCGAAGAGACCCAGTACTTC.

In its sample, this clonotype was seen many times. This chain joins TRBV3-1 and TRBJ2-5; no clear D gene. The CDR3 extends over 15 amino acids. CDR1 is LGHDT and CDR2 is YNNKEL in the germline V gene (reference sequence). V dropped 5 bases and J dropped 2 bases, with 15 bases sitting between them. This chain's CDR3 is CASSSRTQRQETQYF. The CDR3 DNA reads TGTGCCAGCAGCTCTCGGACCCAACGACAAGAGACCCAGTACTTC.

This clonotype has at least ten counts. The rearrangement links TRBV28 to TRBJ2-7; D remains ambiguous. Germline values: CDR1 MDHEN, CDR2 SYDVKM. V was trimmed by 6 bases and J by 3 bases, leaving 6 bases between them. This CDR3 has 11 amino acids. DNA of the CDR3: TGTGCCAGCAGCTCGAACTACGAGCAGTACTTC. Translation gives CASSSNYEQYF. Looking up the rest from reference TRBV28 and TRBJ2-7 gives the full variable domain: DVKVTQSSRYLVKRTGEKVFLECVQDMDHENMFWYRQDPGLGLRLIYFSYDVKMKEKGDIPEGYSVSREKKERFSLILESASTNQTSMYLCASSSNYEQYFGPGTRLTVT.

The chain combines TRBV10-3 with TRBJ2-2; perhaps TRBD2 as D (5 bases). The CDR3 length is 14 residues. With 3 bases removed from V and 5 bases from J, the gap between germline ends came to 10 bases. Germline CDR1 reads ENHRY; CDR2 reads SYGVKD. The CDR3 DNA reads as TGTGCCATCAGTGACCCCACGGGGACCGGGGAGCTGTTTTTT. The encoded protein is CAISDPTGTGELFF.

The chain combines TRBV7-9 with TRBJ2-1; tentative D call: TRBD2 (5 bases). The germline V gene has CDR1 SEHNR and CDR2 FQNEAQ (reference sequence). V gave up 5 bases and J gave up 0 bases, with 14 bases separating them. The CDR3 has 16 amino acids. The CDR3 region has the DNA TGTGCCAGCAGCATACTTGGACTTAGCTCCTACAATGAGCAGTTCTTC. This sequence encodes CASSILGLSSYNEQFF.

As concerns this clonotype: This could be a read error, since a much larger clone is one nucleotide away. The CDR3 does not end in the conserved phenylalanine or tryptophan, so this is likely a read error. The chain combines TRBV6-2 or TRBV6-3 with TRBJ2-7; D not resolved. CDR1 is MNHEY, CDR2 SVGEGT, per germline. This CDR3 spans 13 amino acids. Deletions cut 5 bases from V and 2 bases from J, with 10 bases between. CDR3 residues: CASSDFATYEQYL. The DNA for the CDR3 is TGTGCCAGCAGTGATTTTGCCACCTACGAGCAGTACCTC.

This clonotype showed up just a few times. The chain employs TRBV19 and TRBJ2-2, with 11 positions matching TRBD2. The CDR3 covers 17 residues. Germline lookup yields CDR1 LNHDA and CDR2 SQIVND (reference sequence). Unmatched junction bases numbered 5, after V lost 4 bases and J lost 1 base. CDR3 DNA sequence: TGTGCCAGTAGTAAAGGTCTAGCGGGAGGGAACACCGGGGAGCTGTTTTTT. This translates into CASSKGLAGGNTGELFF.

The J gene is TRBJ2-7, the V gene TRBV30, with D perhaps matching TRBD1 (5 bases). From germline, CDR1 is GTSNPN and CDR2 SVGIG (reference sequence). The CDR3 loop spans 15 amino acids. The CDR3: CTRVPQGCLCYEQYF. The CDR3 DNA reads TGTACCCGAGTGCCCCAGGGTTGTTTGTGCTACGAGCAGTACTTC.

This clonotype was detected many times. The genes are TRBV12-3 or TRBV12-4 and TRBJ1-1, with TRBD1 matching over 7 bases. This CDR3 is 14 amino acids long. The trim removed 3 bases at V and 1 base at J, leaving 2 bases unmatched. This CDR3 is CASSLGQRNTEAFF. The DNA of the CDR3 is TGTGCCAGCAGTTTGGGACAGAGGAACACTGAAGCTTTCTTT.

This clonotype was recorded at least ten times. V and J are TRBV2 and TRBJ1-5; D unresolved. Germline loops: CDR1 SNHLY, CDR2 FYNNEI. The CDR3 length is 13 residues. V was shortened by 6 bases and J by 9 bases, with 15 bases between the two germline ends. CDR3 region: CASRAGDYRPQHF. In nucleotides, the CDR3 is TGTGCCAGCAGAGCGGGAGATTATAGGCCCCAGCATTTT.

This clonotype was recorded many times. J is TRBJ2-5 and V is TRBV3-1; D is ambiguous. V was trimmed by 3 bases and J by 5 bases, leaving 7 bases between them. Germline CDR1 LGHDT, CDR2 YNNKEL (reference sequence). This CDR3 region has 12 residues. CDR3 sequence (DNA): TGTGCCAGCAGCCAGATTGGGGAGACCCAGTACTTC. Amino acid sequence: CASSQIGETQYF.

This clonotype was picked up many times. The V call is TRBV2, the J call TRBJ1-5, with D possibly matching TRBD1 (5 bases). There are 16 residues in the CDR3. Per the germline V gene, CDR1 is SNHLY and CDR2 is FYNNEI. Trimming stripped 6 bases from V and 0 bases from J, with 15 bases between. CDR3 sequence: CASRADKLYSNQPQHF. CDR3 bases: TGTGCCAGCAGGGCGGACAAACTTTATAGCAATCAGCCCCAGCATTTT. Drawing the rest from reference TRBV2 and TRBJ1-5, the complete variable domain is EPEVTQTPSHQVTQMGQEVILRCVPISNHLYFYWYRQILGQKVEFLVSFYNNEISEKSEIFDDQFSVERPDGSNFTLKIRSTKLEDSAMYFCASRADKLYSNQPQHFGDGTRLSIL.

The chain uses TRBV29-1 and TRBJ2-2; TRBD2 aligns across 8 bases. CDR3 length equals 14 residues. V lost 8 bases to trimming and J lost 4 bases; unmatched junction nucleotides: 9. Germline V lookup: CDR1 SQVTM, CDR2 ANQGSEA. The CDR3 sequence is CSTRGGPSTGELFF. In DNA form, the CDR3 reads TGCAGCACCCGGGGGGGGCCCAGCACCGGGGAGCTGTTTTTT.

The table lists this clonotype with a few counts. The rearrangement uses TRBV3-1 and TRBJ1-1, with a weak D call TRBD1 (6 bases). CDR3 length equals 16 residues. Trimming removed 4 bases at V and 4 bases at J, with 19 bases between. From germline, CDR1 is LGHDT and CDR2 YNNKEL (reference sequence). The CDR3 region has the DNA TGTGCCAGCAGCCCCCGGACAGCTAACGAGGTCACTGAAGCTTTCTTT. Amino acid sequence: CASSPRTANEVTEAFF.

This sequence joins TRBV7-9 and TRBJ2-7, with 10 nucleotides matching TRBD2. This CDR3 comprises 16 residues. With 1 base clipped from V and 5 bases from J, the junction kept 8 bases outside the gene matches. CDR1 and CDR2 (germline): SEHNR, FQNEAQ (reference sequence). CDR3 in DNA: TGTGCCAGCAGCTTAGGAGATAGCGGGAGGAGGAACGAGCAGTACTTC. The encoded protein is CASSLGDSGRRNEQYF. The variable domain in full, with the rest retrieved from reference TRBV7-9 and TRBJ2-7, is DTGVSQNPRHKITKRGQNVTFRCDPISEHNRLYWYRQTLGQGPEFLTYFQNEAQLEKSRLLSDRFSAERPKGSFSTLEIQRTEQGDSAMYLCASSLGDSGRRNEQYFGPGTRLTVT.

This clonotype was counted many times. The V gene is TRBV15, the J gene TRBJ1-5, with D unclear. The germline V gene encodes CDR1 LNHNV and CDR2 YYDKDF (reference sequence). The CDR3 covers 15 residues. Trimming pared 0 bases from V and 3 bases from J, leaving 9 bases between. The CDR3 spells CATSRDRAYNQPQHF. DNA of the CDR3: TGTGCCACCAGCAGAGATAGGGCTTACAATCAGCCCCAGCATTTT.

This clonotype was observed at least ten times. The V gene is TRBV5-5, the J gene TRBJ2-5, with D maybe TRBD2 (6 bases). The germline V and J ends were trimmed by 7 bases and 2 bases, with 9 bases remaining between them. The CDR3 is 12 residues long. Germline CDR1 reads SGHKS; CDR2 reads YYEKEE (reference sequence). The CDR3 DNA reads as TGTGCCAGCGGGAGGCAGCAAGAGACCCAGTACTTC. This sequence encodes CASGRQQETQYF. The full variable domain, its missing parts supplied by reference TRBV5-5 and TRBJ2-5, is DAGVTQSPTHLIKTRGQQVTLRCSPISGHKSVSWYQQVLGQGPQFIFQYYEKEERGRGNFPDRFSARQFPNYSSELNVNALLLGDSALYLCASGRQQETQYFGPGTRLLVL.

In its sample, this clonotype was seen many times. The rearrangement links TRBV12-3 or TRBV12-4 to TRBJ2-2; no firm D call. Trimming took 7 bases from V and 4 from J, leaving 10 bases between them. This CDR3 region has 13 residues. CDR3 DNA: TGTGCCAGCAAGCTAGGTGGCACCGGGGAGCTGTTTTTT. This translates into CASKLGGTGELFF.